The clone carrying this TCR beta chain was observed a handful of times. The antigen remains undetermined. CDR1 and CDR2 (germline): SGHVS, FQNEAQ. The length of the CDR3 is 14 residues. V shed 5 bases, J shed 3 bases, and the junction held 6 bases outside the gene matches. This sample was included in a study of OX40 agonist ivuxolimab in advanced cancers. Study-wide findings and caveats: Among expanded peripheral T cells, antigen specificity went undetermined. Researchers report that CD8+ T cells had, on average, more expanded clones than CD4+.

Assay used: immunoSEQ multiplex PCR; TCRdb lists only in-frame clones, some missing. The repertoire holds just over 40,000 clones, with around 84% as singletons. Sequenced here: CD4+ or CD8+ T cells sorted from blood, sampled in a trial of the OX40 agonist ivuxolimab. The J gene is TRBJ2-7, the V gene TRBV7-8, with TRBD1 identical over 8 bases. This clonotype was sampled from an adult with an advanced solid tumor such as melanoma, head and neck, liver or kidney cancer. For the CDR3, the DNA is TGTGCCAGCAGCGACCGCGGGACAGGCTACGAGCAGTACTTC. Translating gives CASSDRGTGYEQYF.